A selection of T cell receptor beta chains follows, all from one sample in a study of T-cell reconstitution after alpha-beta-depleted transplantation in children. TCRdb itself ran the PCR reads through MiXCR, one entry per CDR3 protein. The table shows just under 350,000 distinct CDR3 sequences, with about a sixth occurring only once. Sequences were derived from PBMCs, mostly from graft donor cells, sampled 360 days after TCRalphabeta/CD19-depleted stem cell transplant. These receptors all stem from a male patient between 2 and 9 years old who had a stem cell transplant for acute lymphoblastic leukemia, so the T cells may come from the graft donor. Both conserved end residues are part of each CDR3. Each record gives: V gene, D gene, CDR3 length, clone size, J gene, CDR3 DNA, CDR3 protein. The D gene is left open where the match is weak. Only some rows state a clone size, as once, few, many or a class for expanded clones.

TRBV5-1	TRBD2	17	many	TRBJ2-1	TGCGCCAGCAGCCTTTATCTTGACCTAGCGGGAGAAAATGAGCAGTTCTTC	CASSLYLDLAGENEQFF
TRBV19	-	16	few	TRBJ2-7	TGTGCCAGTAGTACCCTCCCGGGACACACCTCCTACGAGCAGTACTTC	CASSTLPGHTSYEQYF
TRBV20-1	TRBD1	14	few	TRBJ2-2	TGCAGTGCTGGTCCGGGACAGGGTGACGGGGAGCTGTTTTTT	CSAGPGQGDGELFF
TRBV7-2	-	15	-	TRBJ1-4	TGTGCCAGCAGCTTAGGCGGACGGGCTAATAAAAAACTGTTTTTT	CASSLGGRANKKLFF
TRBV9	-	13	-	TRBJ2-2	TGTGCCAGCAGCGTAGCAGGGGACGGGGAGCTGTTTTTT	CASSVAGDGELFF
TRBV6-2/TRBV6-3	TRBD2	16	few	TRBJ2-1	TGTGCCAGCAGTTACTCAGCGGGAGGGCCCTACAATGAGCAGTTCTTC	CASSYSAGGPYNEQFF
TRBV28	TRBD1	15	-	TRBJ2-2	TGTGCCAGCACCACGACAGGGAAAGGCACCGGGGAGCTGTTTTTT	CASTTTGKGTGELFF
TRBV30	-	15	-	TRBJ2-1	TGTGCCTGGAGGGAGTTTGTGGGGGCCAACAATGAGCAGTTCTTC	CAWREFVGANNEQFF
TRBV12-3/TRBV12-4	TRBD1	16	few	TRBJ2-2	TGTGCCAGCAGTTTAGCCCAGGGGGAGTCCACCGGGGAGCTGTTTTTT	CASSLAQGESTGELFF
TRBV12-3/TRBV12-4	TRBD2	14	few	TRBJ2-1	TGTGCCAGCAGTTTGACGGTGACTAGCGGGGGGCAGTTCTTC	CASSLTVTSGGQFF
TRBV19	TRBD2	17	-	TRBJ2-1	TGTGCCAGTAGTATGGGGACTAGATGGGGCTCCTACAATGAGCAGTTCTTC	CASSMGTRWGSYNEQFF
TRBV13	-	15	-	TRBJ2-5	TGTGCCAGCAGCTTAATAGGGGGGTTTAAAGAGACCCAGTACTTC	CASSLIGGFKETQYF
TRBV7-6	TRBD1	17	many	TRBJ2-1	TGTGCCAGCAGCTTAGAGGTCGGGACAGGGCGAGGAGATGAGCAGTTCTTC	CASSLEVGTGRGDEQFF
TRBV4-3	TRBD1	14	-	TRBJ1-3	TGCGCCAGCAGCCAATGGGACAGAGGAAACACCATATATTTT	CASSQWDRGNTIYF
TRBV12-3/TRBV12-4	-	14	-	TRBJ1-1	TGTGCCAGCAGTTTGTGGGGGGTGAACACTGAAGCTTTCTTT	CASSLWGVNTEAFF
TRBV12-5	TRBD1	20	-	TRBJ2-7	TGTGCTAGTGGTTTGGTAGTCGGCGCGCTTTTGGGACAGGGCTCCTACGAGCAGTACTTC	CASGLVVGALLGQGSYEQYF
TRBV20-1	-	14	few	TRBJ2-3	TGCAGTGCTAGAGATCGGGGCTTCCAAGATACGCAGTATTTT	CSARDRGFQDTQYF
TRBV9	-	13	few	TRBJ1-1	TGTGCCAGCAGCGTCCACTCGAACACTGAAGCTTTCTTT	CASSVHSNTEAFF
TRBV28	-	13	few	TRBJ2-2	TGTGCCAGCAGTTCGGAGGGCACCGGGGAGCTGTTTTTT	CASSSEGTGELFF
TRBV7-9	TRBD2	16	few	TRBJ2-1	TGTGCCAGCAGCGTATCGCCCGGGACTAGTGGCGATGAGCAGTTCTTC	CASSVSPGTSGDEQFF
TRBV6-5	TRBD1	14	-	TRBJ2-1	TGTGCCAGCAGTTACTCCTACAGGGGGATTGAGCAGTTCTTC	CASSYSYRGIEQFF
TRBV5-1	TRBD1	15	few	TRBJ2-1	TGCGCCAGCAGTTACCCCGGGACAGGTTACAATGAGCAGTTCTTC	CASSYPGTGYNEQFF
TRBV28	-	15	-	TRBJ2-5	TGTGCCAGCAGTTTTGCGGGACTTATGACGGAGACCCAGTACTTC	CASSFAGLMTETQYF
TRBV3-1	TRBD2	16	-	TRBJ2-5	TGTGCCAGCAGCCAAGCTCGGGGGGGAATACAAGAGACCCAGTACTTC	CASSQARGGIQETQYF
TRBV4-2	TRBD2	16	-	TRBJ2-1	TGTGCCAGCAGCCAACTAGCGGGAGGGTTCCCCTATGAGCAGTTCTTC	CASSQLAGGFPYEQFF
TRBV20-1	TRBD1	16	-	TRBJ1-5	TGCAGTTGCACAGGGGGCGAAAGTGGAAGCAATCAGCCCCAGCATTTT	CSCTGGESGSNQPQHF
TRBV30	-	14	few	TRBJ2-7	TGTGCCTGGAGTGGAATTGGCTTTACCTACGAGCAGTACTTC	CAWSGIGFTYEQYF
TRBV9	-	14	many	TRBJ2-1	TGTGCCAGCAGCGTAGTTTCCTCCTACAATGAGCAGTTCTTC	CASSVVSSYNEQFF
TRBV28	TRBD1	12	many	TRBJ1-1	TGTGCCACCGGACAGGGGAGCACTGAAGCTTTCTTT	CATGQGSTEAFF
TRBV21-1	-	11	-	TRBJ2-7	TGTGCCAGCAGCAAAGTAAGGGCGGGAGGATTC	CASSKVRAGGF
TRBV12-3/TRBV12-4	TRBD1	14	-	TRBJ1-5	TGTGCCAGCACCCCGGACAGGGCTTATCAGCCCCAGCATTTT	CASTPDRAYQPQHF
TRBV18	-	13	-	TRBJ2-2	TGTGCCAGCTCACCACAGGGGAGCGGGGAGCTGTTTTTT	CASSPQGSGELFF
TRBV28	TRBD1	18	few	TRBJ2-6	TGTGCCAGCAGTTTACCCTGGACAGGGGCCTCTGGGGCCAACGTCCTGACTTTC	CASSLPWTGASGANVLTF
TRBV29-1	-	16	few	TRBJ2-1	TGCAGCGTTGGTAGGGACACGATCGGCTCCTACAATGAGCAGTTCTTC	CSVGRDTIGSYNEQFF
TRBV9	TRBD2	15	-	TRBJ2-3	TGTACCAGCAGCGTAGAGGGACTAGCATCAGATACGCAGTATTTT	CTSSVEGLASDTQYF
TRBV9	-	16	few	TRBJ2-4	TGTGCCAGCAGCGTGGGGTCCATACTAGGACCAAACATTCAGTACTTC	CASSVGSILGPNIQYF
TRBV4-3	TRBD2	16	many	TRBJ2-7	TGCGCCAGCAGCCAGCATTCTAGCGGTCTCACCTACGAGCAGTACTTC	CASSQHSSGLTYEQYF
TRBV25-1	TRBD2	15	-	TRBJ2-2	TGTGCCAGCAGTGCCTATCAGGGACTAACCGGGGAGCTGTTTTTT	CASSAYQGLTGELFF
TRBV10-1	-	13	few	TRBJ1-6	TGCGCCAGCAGTGTACAGGACGGATATCCCCTCCACTTT	CASSVQDGYPLHF
TRBV7-2	-	14	many	TRBJ2-1	TGTGCCAGCAGCCCCGGACTACCCGGAGATGAGCAGTTCTTC	CASSPGLPGDEQFF
TRBV6-1	TRBD1	15	-	TRBJ2-3	TGTGCCAGCAGTCCACCGGGACAGCGCACAGATACGCAGTATTTT	CASSPPGQRTDTQYF
TRBV7-8	TRBD2	14	few	TRBJ2-5	TGTGCCACGACGCGACTAGCGGCCCGAGAGACCCAGTACTTC	CATTRLAARETQYF
TRBV30	TRBD2	17	-	TRBJ2-1	TGTGCCTGGAGCTTTCCGATAGCGGGAGTAGCCTACAATGAGCAGTTCTTC	CAWSFPIAGVAYNEQFF
TRBV12-3/TRBV12-4	TRBD2	18	-	TRBJ2-4	TGTGCCAGCAGCCCGGGCTCGGCGGGGGTGCTAGCCAAAAACATTCAGTACTTC	CASSPGSAGVLAKNIQYF
TRBV5-1	TRBD2	17	-	TRBJ2-5	TGCGCCAGCAGCTCCCTATGGGCGGGAGGAAGGACAGAGACCCAGTACTTC	CASSSLWAGGRTETQYF
TRBV5-1	TRBD2	14	-	TRBJ2-1	TGCGCCAGCAGCGGGGGACTAGATACTAATGAGCAGTTCTTC	CASSGGLDTNEQFF
TRBV29-1	TRBD2	16	many	TRBJ2-3	TGCAGCGTTGAAGGGAACGGACTAGCGGGAGTAGATACGCAGTATTTT	CSVEGNGLAGVDTQYF
TRBV20-1	TRBD1	16	-	TRBJ2-1	TGCAGTGCTAGAGATCAAGGGACAGGGTTATACAATGAGCAGTTCTTC	CSARDQGTGLYNEQFF
TRBV6-2/TRBV6-3	-	14	-	TRBJ2-7	TGTGCCAGCAGTTACTTGAGACCTTCTTACGAGCAGTACTTC	CASSYLRPSYEQYF
TRBV10-3	TRBD2	15	-	TRBJ2-1	TGTGCCATCAGTGGAGGGGGGACTAGCACGACTGAGCAGTTCTTC	CAISGGGTSTTEQFF
TRBV12-3/TRBV12-4	TRBD1	15	few	TRBJ2-7	TGTGCCAGCGGTGCGATCGGGACAGCCTCCTACGAGCAGTACTTC	CASGAIGTASYEQYF
TRBV20-1	TRBD2	15	many	TRBJ2-1	TGCAGTGCTAGAGGACTAGCGGGATCTTACAATGAGCAGTTCTTC	CSARGLAGSYNEQFF
TRBV29-1	TRBD2	13	many	TRBJ2-7	TGCAGCGTTTTGAGCGGGAGCTCCTACGAGCAGTACTTC	CSVLSGSSYEQYF
TRBV20-1	-	15	-	TRBJ1-5	TGCAGTGCTAGAAAGGGTAGTGCGAGCAATCAGCCCCAGCATTTT	CSARKGSASNQPQHF
TRBV4-2	TRBD1	18	-	TRBJ2-7	TGTGCCAGCAGCCAAGTAGAGGACAGGGCTTCACCCTTCTACGAGCAGTACTTC	CASSQVEDRASPFYEQYF
TRBV21-1	-	20	-	TRBJ2-1	TGTGCCAGCAGCAAAGGAGGACTAGCGGGAACCCGAATAAGCTACAATGAGCAGTTCTTC	CASSKGGLAGTRISYNEQFF
TRBV29-1	TRBD1	14	few	TRBJ2-3	TGCAGCGTGCGCCGGGACAGGGTATCAGATACGCAGTATTTT	CSVRRDRVSDTQYF
TRBV7-2	-	12	few	TRBJ1-6	TGTGCCAGTCGGGGTTCGGGGTCACCCCTCCACTTT	CASRGSGSPLHF
TRBV6-6	-	13	few	TRBJ2-2	TGTGCCACTCAACTAGTTAAAGCCGGGGAGCTGTTTTTT	CATQLVKAGELFF